This T cell receptor (beta chain) derives from a study of cytomegalovirus exposure and HLA in healthy donors. The primer mix had 60 Vbeta and 13 Jbeta primers. Profiled with immunoSEQ multiplex PCR; TCRdb holds only in-frame clones, not every one. The repertoire table contains approximately 120,000 clones. Note on this clone: The target antigen is unknown.

Whole-study results and caveats: Testing in vitro showed three CMV-associated chains specific for CMV antigens. Most TCR sequences showed up rarely, but some public TCRs showed up in many donors.

Germline V CDR1 and CDR2: ENHRY, SYGVKD. The junction had 2 bases not matched to a gene; V was cut back by 6 bases and J by 0 bases. CDR3 length equals 14 residues. The sample was PBMCs. The clonotype originates from a man between 40 and 49 years old in good health and CMV-seronegative. The chain joins TRBV10-3 to TRBJ2-7; 10 bases map to TRBD2. The CDR3 here is CAIRGTSDSYEQYF. As DNA, the CDR3 is TGTGCCATCAGGGGGACTAGCGACTCCTACGAGCAGTACTTC.